Listed here are 2 T cell receptor beta chains from one sample, sequenced in a study of shared clonotypes between healthy human individuals. Naivety among CD8 cells was defined by CD45RO negativity and positive CCR7 selection, thereby excluding terminally differentiated effector memory CD45RA+ cells. This table comes from immunoSEQ multiplex PCR, and its TCRdb copy is limited to in-frame clones, with some not included. The table records around 600,000 clones, about 95% of them present only once. The sequenced material came from naive CD8+ T cells sorted from blood. All receptors come from a young woman in good health.

The V call is TRBV7-2, the J call TRBJ2-7; D gene unclear. CDR3 length: 15 amino acids. V shed 1 base and J shed 0 bases, with 10 bases lying between them. The germline gives CDR1 SGHTA, CDR2 FQGNSA. CDR3 loop: CASSLVAPSSYEQYF. The CDR3 nucleotides are TGTGCCAGCAGCTTAGTTGCACCAAGCTCCTACGAGCAGTACTTC.

Here the CDR3 DNA reads TGTGCCAGCAGTCTGGGACAAATGAACACTGAAGCTTTCTTT. It yields the protein CASSLGQMNTEAFF. The J gene is TRBJ1-1, the V gene TRBV27; D may be TRBD1 (6 bases). This CDR3 contains 14 residues. Per germline, CDR1 MNHEY and CDR2 SMNVEV (reference sequence). Trimming left V 5 bases short and J 0 bases short, with 10 bases between.